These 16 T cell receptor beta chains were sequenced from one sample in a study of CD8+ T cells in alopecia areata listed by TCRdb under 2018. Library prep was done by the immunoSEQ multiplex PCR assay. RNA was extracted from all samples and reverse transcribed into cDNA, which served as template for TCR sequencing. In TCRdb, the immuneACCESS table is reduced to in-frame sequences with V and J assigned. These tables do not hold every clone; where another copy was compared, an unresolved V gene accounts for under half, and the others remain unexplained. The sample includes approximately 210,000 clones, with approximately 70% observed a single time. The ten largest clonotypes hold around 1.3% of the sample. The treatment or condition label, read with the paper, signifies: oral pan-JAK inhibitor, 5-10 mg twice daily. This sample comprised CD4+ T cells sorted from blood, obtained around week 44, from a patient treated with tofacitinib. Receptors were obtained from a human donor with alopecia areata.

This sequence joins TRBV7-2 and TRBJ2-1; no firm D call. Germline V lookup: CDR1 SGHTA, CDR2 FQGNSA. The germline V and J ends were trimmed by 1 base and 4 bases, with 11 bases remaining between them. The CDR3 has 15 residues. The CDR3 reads CASSLELSGYNEQFF. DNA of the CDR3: TGTGCCAGCAGCTTAGAACTATCCGGTTACAATGAGCAGTTCTTC.

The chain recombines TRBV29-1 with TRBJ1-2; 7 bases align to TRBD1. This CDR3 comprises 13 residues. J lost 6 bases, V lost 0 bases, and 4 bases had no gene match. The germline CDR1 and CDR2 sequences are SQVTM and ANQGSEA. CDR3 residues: CSVEEGTVDGYTF. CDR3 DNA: TGCAGCGTTGAAGAGGGGACAGTAGATGGCTACACCTTC.

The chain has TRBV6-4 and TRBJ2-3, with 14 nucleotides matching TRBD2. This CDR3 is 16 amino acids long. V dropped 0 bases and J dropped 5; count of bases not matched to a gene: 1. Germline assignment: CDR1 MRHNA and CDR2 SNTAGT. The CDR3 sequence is CASSDSTSGGVDTQYF. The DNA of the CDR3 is TGTGCCAGCAGTGACTCGACTAGCGGGGGGGTAGATACGCAGTATTTT.

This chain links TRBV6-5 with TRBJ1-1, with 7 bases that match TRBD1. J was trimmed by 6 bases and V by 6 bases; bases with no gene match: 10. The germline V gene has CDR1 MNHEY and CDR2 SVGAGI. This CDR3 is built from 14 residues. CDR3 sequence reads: CASRPRQGAAEAFF. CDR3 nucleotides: TGTGCCAGCAGGCCACGACAGGGTGCCGCTGAAGCTTTCTTT.

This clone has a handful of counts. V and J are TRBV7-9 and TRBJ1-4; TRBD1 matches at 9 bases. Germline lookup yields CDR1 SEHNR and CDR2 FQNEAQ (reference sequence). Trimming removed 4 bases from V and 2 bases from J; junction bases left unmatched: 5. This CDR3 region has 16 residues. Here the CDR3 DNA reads TGTGCCAGCAGCTCCGGACAGGGGATCACTAATGAAAAACTGTTTTTT. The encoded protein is CASSSGQGITNEKLFF. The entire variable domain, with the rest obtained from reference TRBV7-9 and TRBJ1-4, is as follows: DTGVSQNPRHKITKRGQNVTFRCDPISEHNRLYWYRQTLGQGPEFLTYFQNEAQLEKSRLLSDRFSAERPKGSFSTLEIQRTEQGDSAMYLCASSSGQGITNEKLFFGSGTQLSVL.

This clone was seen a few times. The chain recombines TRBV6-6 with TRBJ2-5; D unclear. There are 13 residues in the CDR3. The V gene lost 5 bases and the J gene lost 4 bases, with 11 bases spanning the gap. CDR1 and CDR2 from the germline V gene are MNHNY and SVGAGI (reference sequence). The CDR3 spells CASSPLDGETQYF. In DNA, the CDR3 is TGTGCCAGCAGTCCTCTTGACGGAGAGACCCAGTACTTC.

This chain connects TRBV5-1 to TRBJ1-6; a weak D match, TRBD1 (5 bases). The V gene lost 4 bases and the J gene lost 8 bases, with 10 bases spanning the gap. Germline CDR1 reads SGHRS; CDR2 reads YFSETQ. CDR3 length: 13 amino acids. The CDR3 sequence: CASSGTRDSPLHF. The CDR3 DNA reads TGCGCCAGCAGCGGGACTAGGGATTCACCCCTCCACTTT.

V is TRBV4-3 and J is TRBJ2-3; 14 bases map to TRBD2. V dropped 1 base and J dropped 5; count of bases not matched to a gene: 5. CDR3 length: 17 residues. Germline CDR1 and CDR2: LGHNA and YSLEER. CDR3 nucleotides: TGCGCCAGCAGCCAAGGACTAGCGGGGGGGCCAGTAGATACGCAGTATTTT. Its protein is CASSQGLAGGPVDTQYF.

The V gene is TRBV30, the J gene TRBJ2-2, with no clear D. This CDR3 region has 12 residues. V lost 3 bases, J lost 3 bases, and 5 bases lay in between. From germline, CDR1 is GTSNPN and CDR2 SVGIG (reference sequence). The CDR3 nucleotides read TGTGCCTGGAGCAGAGACACCGGGGAGCTGTTTTTT. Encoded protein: CAWSRDTGELFF.

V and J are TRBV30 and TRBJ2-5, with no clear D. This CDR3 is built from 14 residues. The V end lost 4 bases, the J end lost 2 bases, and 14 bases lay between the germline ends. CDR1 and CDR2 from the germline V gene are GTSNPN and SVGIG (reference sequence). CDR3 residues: CAWKGLNFQETQYF. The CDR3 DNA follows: TGTGCCTGGAAGGGCCTGAACTTTCAAGAGACCCAGTACTTC. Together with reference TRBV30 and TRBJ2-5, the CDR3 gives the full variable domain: SQTIHQWPATLVQPVGSPLSLECTVEGTSNPNLYWYRQAAGRGLQLLFYSVGIGQISSEVPQNLSASRPQDRQFILSSKKLLLSDSGFYLCAWKGLNFQETQYFGPGTRLLVL.

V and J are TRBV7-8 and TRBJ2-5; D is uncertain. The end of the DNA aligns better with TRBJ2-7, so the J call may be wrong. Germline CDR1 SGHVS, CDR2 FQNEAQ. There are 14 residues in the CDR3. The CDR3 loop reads CASSLSFILDEQYF. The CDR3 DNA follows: TGTGCCAGCAGCTTGTCATTTATCTTGGACGAGCAGTACTTC.

Here the CDR3 reads CAWMDRADSPLHF. In DNA form, the CDR3 reads TGTGCCTGGATGGACAGGGCGGACTCACCCCTCCACTTT. The genes are TRBV30 and TRBJ1-6, with 8 bases lining up with TRBD1. CDR3 length: 13 residues. CDR1 is GTSNPN and CDR2 is SVGIG in the germline V gene (reference sequence). The V and J ends lost 4 bases and 10 bases, in that order; junction bases with no gene match: 6.

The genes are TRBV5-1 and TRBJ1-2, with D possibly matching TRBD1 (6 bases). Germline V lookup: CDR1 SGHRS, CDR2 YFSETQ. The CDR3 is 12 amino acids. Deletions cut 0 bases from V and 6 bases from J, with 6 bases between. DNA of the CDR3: TGCGCCAGCAGCTTGGAGGGGGATGGCTACACCTTC. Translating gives CASSLEGDGYTF.

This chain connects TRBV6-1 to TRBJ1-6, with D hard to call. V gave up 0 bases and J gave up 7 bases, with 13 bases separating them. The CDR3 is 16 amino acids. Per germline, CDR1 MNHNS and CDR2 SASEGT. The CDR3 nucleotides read TGTGCCAGCAGTGAAGCGACTGGACCGCCGAATTCACCCCTCCACTTT. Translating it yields CASSEATGPPNSPLHF.

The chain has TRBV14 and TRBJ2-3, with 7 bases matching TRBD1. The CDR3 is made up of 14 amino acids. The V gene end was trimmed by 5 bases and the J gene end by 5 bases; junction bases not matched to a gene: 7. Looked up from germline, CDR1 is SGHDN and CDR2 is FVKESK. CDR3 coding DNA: TGTGCCAGCAGCTTAAGACAGGGCGGAGATACGCAGTATTTT. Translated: CASSLRQGGDTQYF.

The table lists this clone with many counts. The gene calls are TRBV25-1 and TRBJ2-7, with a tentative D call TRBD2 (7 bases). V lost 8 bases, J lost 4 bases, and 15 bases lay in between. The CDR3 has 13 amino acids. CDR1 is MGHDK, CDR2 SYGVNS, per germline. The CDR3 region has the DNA TGTGCCAGCGGACGAGCGGGGACATACGAGCAGTACTTC. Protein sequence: CASGRAGTYEQYF.